The rows below give T cell receptor beta chains drawn from one sample of a study of cytomegalovirus exposure and HLA in healthy donors. Assay used: immunoSEQ multiplex PCR; TCRdb lists only in-frame clones, some missing. This table has more than 110,000 clones, 88% appearing once. Sequenced input: PBMCs. The receptors here all came from a woman younger than 30 in good health and CMV-seropositive. The conserved cysteine and the conserved F or W are not part of the CDR3 here.

CDR3 length: 9
V gene: TRBV7-2
J gene: TRBJ1-2
CDR3 protein: ASSALEGYT

CDR3 length: 13
V gene: TRBV4-3
J gene: TRBJ2-7
CDR3 protein: ASRRGGLPTYEQY

CDR3 length: 11
V gene: TRBV11-3
J gene: TRBJ2-7
CDR3 protein: ASSWTSGSEQY

CDR3 length: 13
V gene: TRBV30
J gene: TRBJ1-6
CDR3 protein: AWTPSGSYNSPLH

CDR3 length: 15
V gene: TRBV7-3
J gene: TRBJ2-3
CDR3 protein: ASSFSPLGGFADTQY

CDR3 length: 11
V gene: TRBV2
J gene: TRBJ1-2
CDR3 protein: ASSGRDRVGYT

CDR3 length: 13
V gene: TRBV19
J gene: TRBJ1-5
CDR3 protein: ASTIAQGEYQPQH

CDR3 length: 13
V gene: TRBV5-1
J gene: TRBJ2-1
CDR3 protein: ASSFTGTSGGEQF

CDR3 length: 12
V gene: TRBV10-3
J gene: TRBJ2-7
CDR3 protein: AISESVNSYEQY

CDR3 length: 13
V gene: TRBV19
J gene: TRBJ1-5
CDR3 protein: ASSLDREPNQPQH

CDR3 length: 13
V gene: TRBV5-1
J gene: TRBJ2-3
CDR3 protein: ASTLEGQGSDTQY

CDR3 length: 12
V gene: TRBV5-1
J gene: TRBJ2-5
CDR3 protein: ASSLQGGGETQY

CDR3 length: 13
V gene: TRBV18
J gene: TRBJ2-3
CDR3 protein: ASSPPAASTDTQY

CDR3 length: 13
V gene: TRBV18
J gene: TRBJ2-1
CDR3 protein: ASSPPSGDYNEQF

CDR3 length: 11
V gene: TRBV28
J gene: TRBJ2-7
CDR3 protein: ASSEYRAREQY

CDR3 length: 15
V gene: TRBV4-1
J gene: TRBJ2-7
CDR3 protein: ASSRGTGPGGYMEQY